This T cell receptor (beta chain) derives from a study of T-cell memory formation after mild COVID-19. Germline V gives CDR1 SGHAT, CDR2 FQNNGV. The CDR3 runs to 15 residues. The trim removed 4 bases at V and 0 bases at J, leaving 4 bases unmatched. This clonotype was seen once. One entry per CDR3 protein results from TCRdb running MiXCR on the 5' RACE reads. Of 470,000 or so distinct CDR3 sequences in the sample, about 18% were seen once. The V call is TRBV11-2, the J call TRBJ2-7; 9 nucleotides agree with TRBD2. This sequence originates from an adult woman who had mild COVID-19 (a few samples of this study predate the infection). Cell type and time point are not known. Sequencing was done on a sample of PBMCs or a T cell subset sorted from them (not recorded which). The CDR3 loop is CASSSSGGNSYEQYF. DNA of the CDR3: TGTGCCAGCAGCTCCAGCGGGGGGAACTCCTACGAGCAGTACTTC.